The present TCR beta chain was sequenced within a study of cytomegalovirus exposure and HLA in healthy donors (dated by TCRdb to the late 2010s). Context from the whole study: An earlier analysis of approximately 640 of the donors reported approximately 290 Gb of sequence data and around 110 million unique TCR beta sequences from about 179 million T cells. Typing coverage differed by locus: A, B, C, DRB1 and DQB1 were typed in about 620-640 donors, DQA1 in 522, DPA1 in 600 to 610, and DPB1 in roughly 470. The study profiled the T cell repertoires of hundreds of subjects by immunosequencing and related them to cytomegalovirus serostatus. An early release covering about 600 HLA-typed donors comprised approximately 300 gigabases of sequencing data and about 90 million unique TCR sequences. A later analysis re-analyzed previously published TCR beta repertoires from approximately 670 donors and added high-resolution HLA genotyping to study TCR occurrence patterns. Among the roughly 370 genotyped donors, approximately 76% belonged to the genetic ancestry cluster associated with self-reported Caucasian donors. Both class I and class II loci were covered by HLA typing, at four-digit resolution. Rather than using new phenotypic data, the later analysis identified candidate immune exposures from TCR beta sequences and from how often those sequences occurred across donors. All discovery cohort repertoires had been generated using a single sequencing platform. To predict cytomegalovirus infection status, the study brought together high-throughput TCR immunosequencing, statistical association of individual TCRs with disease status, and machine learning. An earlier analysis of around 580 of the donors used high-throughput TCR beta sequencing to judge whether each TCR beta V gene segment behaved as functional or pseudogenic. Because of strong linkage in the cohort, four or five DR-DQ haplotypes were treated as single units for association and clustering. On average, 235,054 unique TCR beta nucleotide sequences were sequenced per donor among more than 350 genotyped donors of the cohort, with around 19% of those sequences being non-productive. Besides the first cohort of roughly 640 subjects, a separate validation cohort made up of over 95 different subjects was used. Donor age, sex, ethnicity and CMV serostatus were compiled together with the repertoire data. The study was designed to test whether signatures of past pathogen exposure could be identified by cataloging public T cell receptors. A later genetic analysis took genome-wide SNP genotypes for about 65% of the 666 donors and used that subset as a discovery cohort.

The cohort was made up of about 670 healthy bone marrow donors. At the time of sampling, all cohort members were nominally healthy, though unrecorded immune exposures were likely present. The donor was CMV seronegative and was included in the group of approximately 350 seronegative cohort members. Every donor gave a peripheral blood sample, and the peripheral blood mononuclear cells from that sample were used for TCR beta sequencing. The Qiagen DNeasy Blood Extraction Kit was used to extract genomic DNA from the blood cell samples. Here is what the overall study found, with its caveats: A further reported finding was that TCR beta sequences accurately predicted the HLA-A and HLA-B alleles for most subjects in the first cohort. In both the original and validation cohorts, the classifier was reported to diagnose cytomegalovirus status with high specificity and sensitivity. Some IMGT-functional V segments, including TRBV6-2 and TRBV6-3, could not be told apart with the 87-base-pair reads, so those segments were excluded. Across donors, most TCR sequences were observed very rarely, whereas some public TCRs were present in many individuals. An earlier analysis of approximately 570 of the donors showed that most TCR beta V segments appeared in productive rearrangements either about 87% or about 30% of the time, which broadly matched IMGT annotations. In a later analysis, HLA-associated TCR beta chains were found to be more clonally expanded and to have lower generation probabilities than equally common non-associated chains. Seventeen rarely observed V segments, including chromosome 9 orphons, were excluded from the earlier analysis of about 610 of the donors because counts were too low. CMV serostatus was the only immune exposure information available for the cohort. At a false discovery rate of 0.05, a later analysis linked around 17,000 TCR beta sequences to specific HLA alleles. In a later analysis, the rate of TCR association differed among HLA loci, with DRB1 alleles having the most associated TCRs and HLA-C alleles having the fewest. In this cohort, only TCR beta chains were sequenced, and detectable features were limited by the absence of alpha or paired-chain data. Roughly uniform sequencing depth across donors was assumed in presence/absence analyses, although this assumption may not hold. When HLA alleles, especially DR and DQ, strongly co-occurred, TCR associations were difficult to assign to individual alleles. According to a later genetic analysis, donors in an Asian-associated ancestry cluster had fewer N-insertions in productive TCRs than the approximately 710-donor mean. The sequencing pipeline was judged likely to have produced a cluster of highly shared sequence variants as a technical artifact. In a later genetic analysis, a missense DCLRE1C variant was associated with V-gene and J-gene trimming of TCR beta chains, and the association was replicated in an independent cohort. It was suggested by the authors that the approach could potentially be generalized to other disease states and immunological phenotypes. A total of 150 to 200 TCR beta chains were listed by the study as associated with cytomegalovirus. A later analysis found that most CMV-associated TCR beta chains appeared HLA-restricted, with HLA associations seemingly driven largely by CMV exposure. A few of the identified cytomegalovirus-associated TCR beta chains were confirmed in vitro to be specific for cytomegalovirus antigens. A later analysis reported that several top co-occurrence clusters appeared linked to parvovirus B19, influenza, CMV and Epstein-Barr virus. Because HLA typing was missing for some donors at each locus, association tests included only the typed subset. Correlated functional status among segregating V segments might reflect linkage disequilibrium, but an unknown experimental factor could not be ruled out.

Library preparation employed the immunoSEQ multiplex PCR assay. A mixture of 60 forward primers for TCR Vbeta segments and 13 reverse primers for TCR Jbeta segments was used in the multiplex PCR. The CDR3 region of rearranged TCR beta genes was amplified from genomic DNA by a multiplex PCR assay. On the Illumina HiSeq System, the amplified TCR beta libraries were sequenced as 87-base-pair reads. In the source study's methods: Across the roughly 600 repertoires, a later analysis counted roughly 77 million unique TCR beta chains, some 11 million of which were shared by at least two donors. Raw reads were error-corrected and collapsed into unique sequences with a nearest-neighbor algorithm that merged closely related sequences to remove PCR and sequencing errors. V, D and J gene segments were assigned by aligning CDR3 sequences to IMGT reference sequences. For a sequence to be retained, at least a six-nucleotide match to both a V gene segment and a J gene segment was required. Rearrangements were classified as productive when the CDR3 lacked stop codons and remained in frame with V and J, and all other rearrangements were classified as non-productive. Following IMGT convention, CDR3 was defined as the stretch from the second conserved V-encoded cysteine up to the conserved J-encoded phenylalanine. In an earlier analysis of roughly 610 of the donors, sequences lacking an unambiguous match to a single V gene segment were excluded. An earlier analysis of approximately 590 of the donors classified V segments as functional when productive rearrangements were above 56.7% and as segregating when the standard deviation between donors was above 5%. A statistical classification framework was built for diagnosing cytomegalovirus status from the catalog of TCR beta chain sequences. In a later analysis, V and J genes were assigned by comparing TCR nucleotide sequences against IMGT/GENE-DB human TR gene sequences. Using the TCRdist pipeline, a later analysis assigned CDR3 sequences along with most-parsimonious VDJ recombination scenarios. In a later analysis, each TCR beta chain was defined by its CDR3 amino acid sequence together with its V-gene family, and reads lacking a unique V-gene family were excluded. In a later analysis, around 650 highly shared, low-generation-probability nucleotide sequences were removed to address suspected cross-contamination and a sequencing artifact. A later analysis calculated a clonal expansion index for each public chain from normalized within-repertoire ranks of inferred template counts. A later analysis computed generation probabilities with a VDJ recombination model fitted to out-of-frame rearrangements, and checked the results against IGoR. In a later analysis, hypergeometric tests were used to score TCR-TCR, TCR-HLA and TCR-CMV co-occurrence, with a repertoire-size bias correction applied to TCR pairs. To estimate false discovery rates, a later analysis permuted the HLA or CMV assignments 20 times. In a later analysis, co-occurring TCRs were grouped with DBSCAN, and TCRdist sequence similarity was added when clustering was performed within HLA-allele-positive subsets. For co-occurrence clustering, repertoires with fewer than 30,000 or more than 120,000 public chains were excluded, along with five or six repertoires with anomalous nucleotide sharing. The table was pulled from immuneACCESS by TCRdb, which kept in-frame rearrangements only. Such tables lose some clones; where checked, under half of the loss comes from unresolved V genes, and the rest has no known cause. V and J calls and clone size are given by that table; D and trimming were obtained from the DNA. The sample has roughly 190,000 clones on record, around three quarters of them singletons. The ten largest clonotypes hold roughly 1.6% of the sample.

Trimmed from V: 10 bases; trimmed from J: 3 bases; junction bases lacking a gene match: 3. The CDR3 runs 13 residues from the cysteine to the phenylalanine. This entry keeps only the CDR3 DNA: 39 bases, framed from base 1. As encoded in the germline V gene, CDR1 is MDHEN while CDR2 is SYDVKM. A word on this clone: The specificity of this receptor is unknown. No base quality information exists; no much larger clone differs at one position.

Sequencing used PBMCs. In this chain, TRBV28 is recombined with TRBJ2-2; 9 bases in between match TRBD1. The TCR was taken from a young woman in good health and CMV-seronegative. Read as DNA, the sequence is TGTGCCATGGGGGACAGGGACACCGGGGAGCTGTTTTTT. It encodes CAMGDRDTGELFF. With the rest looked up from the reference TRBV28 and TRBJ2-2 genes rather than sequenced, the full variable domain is DVKVTQSSRYLVKRTGEKVFLECVQDMDHENMFWYRQDPGLGLRLIYFSYDVKMKEKGDIPEGYSVSREKKERFSLILESASTNQTSMYLCAMGDRDTGELFFGEGSRLTVL.